Listed below are T cell receptor beta chains from one sample, sequenced in a study of vaccination and CD4 T cells after COVID-19. These receptors have no known antigen. A single record per CDR3 protein comes from TCRdb applying MiXCR to the PCR reads. Of 7,000 or so distinct CDR3 sequences detected, around two fifths appear once; the ten largest clones hold 30% to 45%. The sequencing input was CD4+ T cells from blood, cultured in vitro. The source is a human donor in good health. Both conserved end residues are part of each CDR3. Fields, in order: clone size, D gene, CDR3 length, J gene, V gene, CDR3 DNA, CDR3 protein. D genes are given only for firm matches. Only part of the rows carry a size: once, few, many, or a class if the clone is expanded.

once,NA,15,TRBJ1-5,TRBV30,TGTGCCTGGAGCATTTTAGGAGTTTGGGATCAGCCCCAGCATTTT,CAWSILGVWDQPQHF
NA,NA,12,TRBJ1-2,TRBV12-3/TRBV12-4,TGTGCCAGCAGTTTCAGGGCCTATGGCTACACCTTC,CASSFRAYGYTF
NA,NA,12,TRBJ2-3,TRBV30,TGTGCCTGGAATGCCGGGACAGATACGCAGTATTTT,CAWNAGTDTQYF
NA,NA,13,TRBJ1-2,TRBV29-1,TGCAGCGTTGAAGATCAGACCCGCGGAGGCTACACCTTC,CSVEDQTRGGYTF
few,NA,21,TRBJ1-5,TRBV19,TGTGCCAGTAGTATGGTTTTGGTTTCGGGGCGAAGGGTCAATAGCAATCAGCCCCAGCATTTT,CASSMVLVSGRRVNSNQPQHF
NA,NA,11,TRBJ2-7,TRBV30,TGTGCCCGGAAAGACAGCTACGAGCAGTACTTC,CARKDSYEQYF
NA,TRBD1,15,TRBJ1-6,TRBV6-1,TGTGCCAGCAGCCCTAAGACAGGGGGGAATTCACCCCTCCACTTT,CASSPKTGGNSPLHF
few,TRBD1,15,TRBJ2-5,TRBV27,TGTGCCAGCAGTCCAGGACAGGGGGGGGCAGAGACCCAGTACTTC,CASSPGQGGAETQYF
NA,NA,13,TRBJ2-2,TRBV29-1,TGCAGCGTTGGCCCCAGGGCCACCGGGGAGCTGTTTTTT,CSVGPRATGELFF
NA,TRBD1,15,TRBJ2-7,TRBV7-7,TGTGCCAGCAGCCCTGACAGGGCCTCTTCCTACGAGCAGTACTTC,CASSPDRASSYEQYF
NA,NA,15,TRBJ2-7,TRBV20-1,TGCAGTGCTAGAGACGGGGCAGGGGCACCCTACGAGCAGTACTTC,CSARDGAGAPYEQYF
NA,TRBD1,15,TRBJ2-7,TRBV5-1,TGCGCCAGCAGCCCCGCGGGACAGGGGGTCTACGAGCAGTACTTC,CASSPAGQGVYEQYF
NA,NA,14,TRBJ2-3,TRBV20-1,TGCAGTGTTCCCCCACGGGCAGGGGCAGATACGCAGTATTTT,CSVPPRAGADTQYF
NA,TRBD2,15,TRBJ2-7,TRBV7-8,TGTGCCAGCAGCTCCCTAGGGCTAGCGGAATACGAGCAGTACTTC,CASSSLGLAEYEQYF
NA,NA,12,TRBJ1-1,TRBV7-9,TGTGCCACCGAACAGGGAAACACTGAAGCTTTCTTT,CATEQGNTEAFF
NA,TRBD1,14,TRBJ2-2,TRBV19,TGTGCCAGTAGTGTGACAGGGTTGGCCGGGGAGCTGTTTTTT,CASSVTGLAGELFF
NA,NA,14,TRBJ1-5,TRBV7-9,TGTGCCAGCAGCAACCAGGGTGACAATCAGCCCCAGCATTTT,CASSNQGDNQPQHF
NA,TRBD1,14,TRBJ2-7,TRBV28,TGTGCCAGCAGTTTGGACAGGGTCGTCCACGAGCAGTACTTC,CASSLDRVVHEQYF
NA,NA,16,TRBJ2-3,TRBV20-1,TGCAGTGCTGGTTCAGGTGCGGGGTCTAGCGCAGATACGCAGTATTTT,CSAGSGAGSSADTQYF
few,NA,11,TRBJ2-7,TRBV21-1,TGTGCCAGCAGCAAAGTAACGGGAGGGGACTTC,CASSKVTGGDF
NA,NA,15,TRBJ1-2,TRBV21-1,TGTGCCAGCAGCAAAATTTTGACAGCTAACGATGGCTACACCTTC,CASSKILTANDGYTF
NA,TRBD2,14,TRBJ2-5,TRBV20-1,TGCAGTGCCCGGGGGACTAGCGGTCAAGAGACCCAGTACTTC,CSARGTSGQETQYF
NA,NA,14,TRBJ1-1,TRBV5-1,TGCGCCAGCAGCTCCTTAACAGCGAACACTGAAGCTTTCTTT,CASSSLTANTEAFF
NA,NA,16,TRBJ2-3,TRBV7-2,TGTGCCAGCAGCCCGCCTGAAGCGGGCCGTGCAGATACGCAGTATTTT,CASSPPEAGRADTQYF
NA,TRBD1,14,TRBJ2-7,TRBV6-1,TGTGCCAGCCCCGGGGGACAGGGTAGACACGAGCAGTACTTC,CASPGGQGRHEQYF
NA,NA,13,TRBJ2-3,TRBV29-1,TGCAGCGTTGTCATCCCCCCCACAGATACGCAGTATTTT,CSVVIPPTDTQYF
NA,NA,12,TRBJ1-1,TRBV14,TGTGCCAGCAGCCGAGGATGGACTGAAGCTTTCTTT,CASSRGWTEAFF
NA,NA,17,TRBJ1-1,TRBV20-1,TGCAGTGCTAGTCGCCGGGGGCGGGGAATAATGAACACTGAAGCTTTCTTT,CSASRRGRGIMNTEAFF
NA,NA,16,TRBJ1-1,TRBV5-1,TGCGCCAGCAGCCTAGGTGTACAGGGTTCATGGACTGAAGCTTTCTTT,CASSLGVQGSWTEAFF
NA,TRBD2,19,TRBJ2-3,TRBV6-5,TGTGCCAGCAGTTACTCTTTTGGCGGACTAGCGGGAGTCTCAGATACGCAGTATTTT,CASSYSFGGLAGVSDTQYF
NA,NA,15,TRBJ2-4,TRBV7-9,TGTGCCAGCAGCCTAGACCCGGGAGCCAAAAACATTCAGTACTTC,CASSLDPGAKNIQYF
NA,TRBD1,16,TRBJ1-5,TRBV28,TGTGCCAGCAGACGGACAGGGGTTTATCGTAATCAGCCCCAGCATTTT,CASRRTGVYRNQPQHF
NA,NA,12,TRBJ1-1,TRBV20-1,TGCAGTGCCAGCATCGGATCCACTGAAGCTTTCTTT,CSASIGSTEAFF
NA,NA,16,TRBJ2-1,TRBV6-1,TGTGCCAGCAGCCGAAACTTGGAGAGTTCCTACAATGAGCAGTTCTTC,CASSRNLESSYNEQFF
NA,TRBD1,16,TRBJ1-6,TRBV7-2,TGTGCCAGCAGCGGGACAGGATCAGGGTATAATTCACCCCTCCACTTT,CASSGTGSGYNSPLHF
few,TRBD1,15,TRBJ2-5,TRBV11-2,TGTGCCAGCGGGACAGGGGGCAGAACCCAAGAGACCCAGTACTTC,CASGTGGRTQETQYF
NA,NA,14,TRBJ1-5,TRBV27,TGTGCCAGCAGTTTAACGCAGGGAGGACAGCCCCAGCATTTT,CASSLTQGGQPQHF
NA,NA,15,TRBJ2-7,TRBV11-3,TGTGCCAGCAGCCCGGGACCGGCTAGCTCCTACGAGCAGTACTTC,CASSPGPASSYEQYF
NA,TRBD2,18,TRBJ2-3,TRBV7-2,TGTGCCAGCAGCTTTTTATCTAGCGGGGGCTCCTACACAGATACGCAGTATTTT,CASSFLSSGGSYTDTQYF
few,NA,13,TRBJ1-5,TRBV20-1,TGCAGTGCTAGAGATGGGGTCAGGCAGCCCCAGCATTTT,CSARDGVRQPQHF
few,NA,12,TRBJ1-1,TRBV7-9,TGTGCCAGCAGCTCTACCGGGACTGAAGCTTTCTTT,CASSSTGTEAFF
NA,NA,16,TRBJ2-1,TRBV27,TGTGCCAGCAGTTTCGGGGGGCTAAGCTCCTACAATGAGCAGTTCTTC,CASSFGGLSSYNEQFF
few,TRBD2,17,TRBJ2-1,TRBV20-1,TGCAGTGCTAGAGACCTTTTAGCGGGAGGCAGCTACAATGAGCAGTTCTTC,CSARDLLAGGSYNEQFF
NA,TRBD2,15,TRBJ2-4,TRBV7-2,TGTGCCAGCAGCCGGACTAGCGGGGGATTAAACATTCAGTACTTC,CASSRTSGGLNIQYF
NA,NA,13,TRBJ2-4,TRBV20-1,TGCAGTGCTAAACAGCCGAACAAAAACATTCAGTACTTC,CSAKQPNKNIQYF
NA,TRBD1,19,TRBJ1-6,TRBV30,TGTGCCTGGAGCGGCGGACAGGGGCGACGGAGCTCCTATAATTCACCCCTCCACTTT,CAWSGGQGRRSSYNSPLHF
NA,TRBD1,16,TRBJ1-2,TRBV11-2,TGTGCCAGCAAACAGCCTGGGACAGACACTAACTATGGCTACACCTTC,CASKQPGTDTNYGYTF
NA,TRBD2,18,TRBJ2-7,TRBV2,TGTGCCAGCAGTGAATCGGTATCGCAGCGGGGGAGCTCCTACGAGCAGTACTTC,CASSESVSQRGSSYEQYF
NA,TRBD1,15,TRBJ1-5,TRBV18,TGTGCCAGCTCAGCCGGGACAGGATACGAGCAGCCCCAGCATTTT,CASSAGTGYEQPQHF
NA,NA,14,TRBJ2-1,TRBV20-1,TGCAGTGCCCCTCAGCTGGAGCGAGGCAATGGGCAGTTCTTC,CSAPQLERGNGQFF
once,TRBD1,13,TRBJ1-6,TRBV10-3,TGTGCCATCCGGACAGGGAATAATTCACCCCTCCACTTT,CAIRTGNNSPLHF
few,NA,11,TRBJ1-3,TRBV20-1,TGCAGTGCGTACTCTGGAAACACCATATATTTT,CSAYSGNTIYF
NA,NA,14,TRBJ1-4,TRBV7-9,TGTGCCAGCAGCTTAGGCAGGGACGATGAAAAACTGTTTTTT,CASSLGRDDEKLFF
NA,TRBD2,15,TRBJ2-7,TRBV6-2/TRBV6-3,TGTGCCAGCAGCAGAATTAGCGGGGGAGGCTACGAGCAGTACTTC,CASSRISGGGYEQYF
NA,TRBD2,19,TRBJ2-3,TRBV20-1,TGCAGTGCTAGCGCCCGTGGTTCAGCGGGGGACCTGAAGGGGGATACGCAGTATTTT,CSASARGSAGDLKGDTQYF